The clone carrying this T cell receptor (beta chain) has just a few counts. Its antigen is still unknown. This sample is part of a study of T-cell memory formation after mild COVID-19. For the study at large: Clustering of TCRs was largely donor specific.

Germline trimming cut 7 bases from V and 4 bases from J; bases unmatched to any gene: 5. Germline loops: CDR1 LNHDA, CDR2 SQIVND (reference sequence). The CDR3 is made up of 13 amino acids. TCRdb re-derived calls from the 5' RACE reads in MiXCR, one entry per CDR3 protein. The profile shows some 43,000 distinct CDR3 sequences, about 6% of them singletons. Points from the study as a whole: Detection of some responders pre-infection suggested pre-existing cross-reactive memory T cells participated. Day 15 to 85 contractors were CD4/CD8 balanced; later expanders leaned CD4+.

The TCR comes from an adult who had mild COVID-19 (a few samples of this study predate the infection). Cell type and time point are not known. The chain is built from TRBV19 and TRBJ1-2; 8 bases are shared with TRBD1. Sequencing was done on a sample of PBMCs or a T cell subset sorted from them (not recorded which). In DNA, the CDR3 is TGTGCCAGTACGCAGGGGGCATTCTATGGCTACACCTTC. Translated, it gives CASTQGAFYGYTF.